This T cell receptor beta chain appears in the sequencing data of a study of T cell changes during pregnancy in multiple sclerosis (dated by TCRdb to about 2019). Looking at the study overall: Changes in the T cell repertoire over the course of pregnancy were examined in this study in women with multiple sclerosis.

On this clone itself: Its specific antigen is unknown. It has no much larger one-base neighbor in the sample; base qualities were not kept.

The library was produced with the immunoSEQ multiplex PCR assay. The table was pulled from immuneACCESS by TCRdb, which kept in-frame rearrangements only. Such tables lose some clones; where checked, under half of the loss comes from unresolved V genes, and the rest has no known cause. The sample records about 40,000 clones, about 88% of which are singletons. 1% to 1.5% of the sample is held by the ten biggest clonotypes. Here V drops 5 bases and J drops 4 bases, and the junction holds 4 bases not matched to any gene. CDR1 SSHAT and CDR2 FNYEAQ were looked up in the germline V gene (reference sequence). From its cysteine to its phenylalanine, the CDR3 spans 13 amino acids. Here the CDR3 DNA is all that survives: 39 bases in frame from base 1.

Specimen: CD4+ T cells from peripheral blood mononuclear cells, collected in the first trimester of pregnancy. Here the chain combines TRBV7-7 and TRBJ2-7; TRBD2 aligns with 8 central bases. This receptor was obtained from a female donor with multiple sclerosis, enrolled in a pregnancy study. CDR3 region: CASSQAGGYEQYF. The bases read TGTGCCAGCAGCCAGGCGGGGGGTTACGAGCAGTACTTC. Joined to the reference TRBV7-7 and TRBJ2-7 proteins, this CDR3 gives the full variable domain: GAGVSQSPRYKVTKRGQDVTLRCDPISSHATLYWYQQALGQGPEFLTYFNYEAQPDKSGLPSDRFSAERPEGSISTLTIQRTEQRDSAMYRCASSQAGGYEQYFGPGTRLTVT.